This T cell receptor beta chain was documented in a study of spatial heterogeneity in lung cancer. Study-wide context: The mean occurrence of each unique TCR and UMI combination in raw reads exceeded 8.5. Study observations and caveats: Counts for ubiquitous and regional expanded TCRs went along with ubiquitous and regional nonsynonymous mutations, respectively. Counts of expanded intratumoral alpha and beta TCRs tracked tumor mutation counts.

TCRdb fed the 5' RACE reads into MiXCR, producing one record per CDR3 protein. This table holds 9,500 to 12,000 distinct CDR3 sequences, under 9.5% found once. Germline V CDR1 and CDR2: MNHEY, SVGEGT. V was shortened by 8 bases and J by 6 bases, with 9 bases between the two germline ends. The CDR3 length is 11 residues. Many counts were recorded for this clonotype. The antigen is unknown. This beta chain appears as a stray read in a library generated for alpha chains; its size is not informative. Time point meaning: sample taken at primary tumor resection. The donors, fewer than 95 patients with untreated early-stage non-small cell lung cancer, provided the samples. Whole RNA, which was extracted from tumor, nontumor lung tissue or frozen PBMC, was sequenced without any cell sorting.

This chain joins TRBV6-2 or TRBV6-3 and TRBJ2-3; D is possibly TRBD1 (6 bases). The starting material was lung tumor tissue, obtained at surgery. The sequence was collected from a female donor with early-stage non-small cell lung cancer. This CDR3 is CASSTGDTQYF. The CDR3 coding sequence is TGTGCCAGCTCTACAGGGGATACGCAGTATTTT.